The source of this T cell receptor beta chain is a study of shared clonotypes between healthy human individuals. Genomic DNA belonging to each subset was distributed in equal measure over several immunoSEQ plates. Measured with immunoSEQ multiplex PCR; TCRdb has only the in-frame clones, and not every one. The sample carries about 960,000 clones, approximately 80% recorded once. CDR1 and CDR2 (germline): LGHNA, YNFKEQ. V lost 8 bases to trimming and J lost 6 bases, with 14 bases between them. The CDR3 sequence is 12 residues long. Adults of Caucasian background living in Nashville, Tennessee made up all donors.

The source of this sequence is a man younger than 35 in good health. V is TRBV4-2 and J is TRBJ2-7; D assignment may be TRBD1 or TRBD2 (6 bases each). The specimen was memory CD4+ T cells sorted from blood. Subset: CD45RA-negative fraction. The CDR3 DNA reads TGTGCCAGCGCCCAACAGGGAGGCGAGCAGTACTTC. It is translated as CASAQQGGEQYF.